This T cell receptor beta chain was identified in a study of beta chain features in type 1 diabetes. Per germline, CDR1 SQVTM and CDR2 ANQGSEA. CDR3 length equals 14 residues. V lost 6 bases and J 7 bases, leaving 18 bases between the germline ends. Reverse transcription of all isolated RNA meant that expressed TCRB transcripts were sequenced. Libraries were prepared by immunoSEQ multiplex PCR; TCRdb keeps only in-frame clonotypes and omits some of them. The data show hundreds of thousands of clones, approximately 31% seen once. In this sample, this clone turned up a few times. V usage is TRBV29-1 and J usage is TRBJ1-4; TRBD1 might be the D (6 bases). This TCR came from a man aged 18 to 35 in good health. The specimen sequenced was naive CD4+ T cells from blood. The CDR3 loop reads CSVRRGTMGEKLFF. Here the CDR3 DNA reads TGCAGCGTCCGGCGGGGGACAATGGGTGAAAAACTGTTTTTT.